This is a list of T cell receptor beta chains from one sample in a study of T cell responses to AZD1222 COVID-19 vaccine. The data were produced by immunoSEQ multiplex PCR, yet TCRdb's version contains in-frame clones alone and is incomplete. The sample has more than 85,000 clones; roughly 92% are singletons. The input for sequencing was peripheral blood, taken 28 days after the second AZD1222 dose. These receptors were collected from an adult who received the AZD1222 COVID-19 vaccine. The conserved cysteine and the conserved F or W are not part of the CDR3 here.

>TRBV20-1
SASRGGEQPQH
>TRBV14
ASSHRGGSYNEQF
>TRBV6-5
ASSGGEKLF
>TRBV19
ASRETGGDYGYT
>TRBV12-3/TRBV12-4
ASKGNSNQPQH
>TRBV4-1
ASSQDPGDGNTIY
>TRBV5-1
ASSSKGAGANVLT
>TRBV18
ASSPLSEHNEQF
>TRBV6-6
ASSYWAVLREQY
>TRBV19
ASSRDLGEQF
>TRBV19
ASSIEARTGVYNSPLH
>TRBV4-3
ASSQGLFSGQPQH
>TRBV19
ASSLQGGPNYGYT
>TRBV10-3
AIRRQGGADTQY
>TRBV18
ASSPERGASGYT
>TRBV11-3
ASSYEDRDGYT
>TRBV19
ASSVSRRRDTEAF
>TRBV5-8
ASSLEPVSYEQY